This TCR beta chain was identified during a study of OX40 agonist ivuxolimab in advanced cancers. For the study at large: Patients were treated with ivuxolimab, an agonistic anti-OX40 (CD134) antibody.

The sampling schedule covered blood at baseline, cycle 4 day 1, and cycle 7 day 1. The CDR3 contains 15 residues. Germline V gene lookup returns CDR1 MNHNY and CDR2 SVGAGI (reference sequence). V was clipped by 7 bases and J by 4 bases, with 20 bases between them. Details on this clone: Its antigen remains unknown.

Clones were sequenced by immunoSEQ multiplex PCR, and TCRdb holds only the in-frame ones, with some missing. The sample lists about 23,000 clones; roughly 71% were seen once. Broader study findings: Clonal expansion by week 6 occurred in CD4+ and CD8+ blood T cells (at 0.1 to 3.0 mg/kg). Compared with CD4+, CD8+ T cells on average had more expanded clones.

The sequences come from CD4+ or CD8+ T cells sorted from blood, collected in a trial of the OX40 agonist ivuxolimab. The V gene is TRBV6-6, the J gene TRBJ2-7; D is possibly TRBD1 (5 bases). This clonotype was sampled from an adult with an advanced solid tumor such as melanoma, head and neck, liver or kidney cancer. The CDR3 sequence is CASTKARQGGYEQYF. The CDR3 DNA sequence: TGTGCCAGCACCAAAGCGCGGCAGGGTGGATACGAGCAGTACTTC.